This T cell receptor beta chain originates from a study of T-cell reconstitution after alpha-beta-depleted transplantation in children. Study-level points and caveats: Reports say that about two months after transplant, the alpha-beta T cells came out of several hundred graft clones that had expanded. The authors attributed T-cell counts and diversity one year after transplant mostly to newly produced T cells.

This clonotype occurred many times. The target antigen is unknown. V lost 3 bases, J lost 7 bases, and 2 bases stayed unmatched. The CDR3 sequence is 14 residues long. Germline CDR1 reads SNHLY; CDR2 reads FYNNEI. Library preparation (for TCRbeta) was performed with unique molecular identifiers. TCRdb redid the calling of the PCR reads with MiXCR, one entry per CDR3 protein. This sample has hundreds of thousands of distinct CDR3 sequences, with under 9.5% found just once. The sample consisted of PBMCs, mostly from graft donor cells, taken 180 days after TCRalphabeta/CD19-depleted stem cell transplant. The chain employs TRBV2 and TRBJ2-2; TRBD1 matches at 10 bases. The receptor comes from a male patient younger than 18 who had a stem cell transplant for acute lymphoblastic leukemia, so the T cells may come from the graft donor. In DNA, the CDR3 is TGTGCCAGCAGTGAGGGGACAGGGGTCGGGGAGCTGTTTTTT. Translation gives CASSEGTGVGELFF.